This is a list of T cell receptor beta chains from one sample in a study of T cells in Graves' hyperthyroidism and ophthalmopathy. One entry per CDR3 protein, called by TCRdb with MiXCR from the multiplex PCR reads. The sample includes about 360,000 distinct CDR3 sequences, less than 15% of them seen just once. The source material was blood. The receptors derive from a woman aged 18-29 years with Graves' hyperthyroidism. Both conserved end residues are part of each CDR3. The order of the fields is CDR3 length, J gene, clone size, D gene, V gene, CDR3 protein, CDR3 DNA. D genes are given only for firm matches. Clone size appears in some rows only: once, few, many, or a class for an expanded clone.

11 | TRBJ2-5 | many | - | TRBV20-1 | CSASGGETQYF | TGCAGTGCTAGCGGGGGTGAGACCCAGTACTTC
11 | TRBJ2-4 | few | - | TRBV5-8 | CASSQKNIQYF | TGTGCCAGCAGTCAAAAAAACATTCAGTACTTC
12 | TRBJ1-1 | many | - | TRBV27 | CASGYYRREAFF | TGTGCCAGCGGCTACTACAGGAGGGAAGCTTTCTTT
14 | TRBJ2-7 | many | TRBD1 | TRBV6-1 | CASSPGTGAWEQYF | TGTGCCAGCAGTCCCGGGACAGGGGCCTGGGAGCAGTACTTC
15 | TRBJ2-2 | many | - | TRBV2 | CASLVGAAGTGELFF | TGTGCCAGCCTAGTTGGGGCCGCCGGCACCGGGGAGCTGTTTTTT
13 | TRBJ2-7 | many | - | TRBV2 | CASITGTSYEQYF | TGTGCCAGCATAACTGGTACGAGCTACGAGCAGTACTTC
14 | TRBJ2-5 | - | TRBD1 | TRBV5-1 | CATRGQGASETQYF | TGCGCCACCAGAGGACAGGGGGCTTCGGAGACCCAGTACTTC
12 | TRBJ2-1 | many | - | TRBV12-3/TRBV12-4 | CASSRGYNEQFF | TGTGCCAGCAGTCGGGGGTACAATGAGCAGTTCTTC
14 | TRBJ1-1 | many | - | TRBV28 | CASGDGGTVDGAFF | TGTGCCAGCGGGGACGGCGGGACGGTCGACGGAGCTTTCTTT
13 | TRBJ2-1 | many | - | TRBV5-1 | CASSEINRGLQFF | TGCGCCAGCAGCGAGATCAACAGGGGACTGCAGTTCTTC
13 | TRBJ2-7 | many | - | TRBV7-9 | CASSLGRGYEQYF | TGTGCCAGCAGCTTAGGTCGAGGCTACGAGCAGTACTTC
17 | TRBJ1-5 | - | - | TRBV3-1 | CASSHGPPGGGNQPQHF | TGTGCCAGCAGCCATGGCCCACCGGGTGGCGGCAATCAGCCCCAGCATTTT
13 | TRBJ1-3 | few | - | TRBV5-1 | CASGVGAGNTIYF | TGCGCCAGCGGCGTCGGGGCGGGAAACACCATATATTTT
16 | TRBJ1-4 | many | - | TRBV3-1 | CASSLTGSATNEKLFF | TGTGCCAGCAGCCTCACTGGGAGTGCAACTAATGAAAAACTGTTTTTT
20 | TRBJ2-5 | many | - | TRBV20-1 | CSAPRLSSTLLSLGQETQYF | TGCAGTGCCCCTAGGTTGTCGAGCACCCTACTTTCCCTGGGGCAAGAGACCCAGTACTTC
14 | TRBJ1-4 | few | TRBD1 | TRBV19 | CASSKGTGGEKLFF | TGTGCCAGTAGTAAAGGGACAGGAGGTGAAAAACTGTTTTTT
15 | TRBJ1-6 | few | - | TRBV30 | CAWSGLSLPNSPLHF | TGTGCCTGGAGTGGTCTCAGTCTGCCCAATTCACCCCTCCACTTT
15 | TRBJ1-3 | - | TRBD1 | TRBV12-3/TRBV12-4 | CASSSLGQGGNTIYF | TGTGCCAGCAGTTCCTTAGGACAGGGGGGAAACACCATATATTTT
16 | TRBJ2-3 | few | TRBD2 | TRBV20-1 | CSARGGSGGPEDTQYF | TGCAGTGCTAGAGGAGGTAGCGGGGGGCCGGAGGATACGCAGTATTTT
14 | TRBJ2-3 | many | - | TRBV7-9 | CASSYGISTDTQYF | TGTGCCAGCAGCTACGGGATTAGCACAGATACGCAGTATTTT
15 | TRBJ2-1 | many | - | TRBV6-2/TRBV6-3 | CASSRLTGYFDEQFF | TGTGCCAGCAGCCGGTTGACTGGGTATTTTGATGAGCAGTTCTTC
15 | TRBJ1-2 | many | TRBD1 | TRBV27 | CASSPLWTGGLGYTF | TGTGCCAGCAGTCCACTCTGGACAGGCGGCCTGGGCTACACCTTC
14 | TRBJ2-3 | many | - | TRBV12-3/TRBV12-4 | CASSLRRGYDTQYF | TGTGCCAGCAGTTTACGTAGGGGGTATGATACGCAGTATTTT
13 | TRBJ2-7 | many | - | TRBV9 | CASSPPLTYEQYF | TGTGCCAGCAGCCCTCCACTAACCTACGAGCAGTACTTC
14 | TRBJ2-5 | many | - | TRBV6-1 | CASSRGTSLETQYF | TGTGCCAGCAGTCGTGGGACGTCCTTGGAGACCCAGTACTTC
15 | TRBJ2-2 | many | - | TRBV30 | CAWGVKVTNTGELFF | TGTGCCTGGGGGGTCAAAGTAACGAACACCGGGGAGCTGTTTTTT
15 | TRBJ2-5 | few | - | TRBV29-1 | CSVEGKGTSLGAQYF | TGCAGCGTTGAAGGCAAGGGGACCTCCCTGGGGGCCCAGTACTTC
17 | TRBJ2-1 | many | TRBD2 | TRBV5-1 | CASSFYLGLAGGNEQFF | TGCGCCAGCAGCTTTTACCTGGGACTAGCGGGAGGGAATGAGCAGTTCTTC
14 | TRBJ2-2 | many | TRBD1 | TRBV2 | CASRQQGHAGELFF | TGTGCCAGCAGACAACAGGGGCATGCCGGGGAGCTGTTTTTT